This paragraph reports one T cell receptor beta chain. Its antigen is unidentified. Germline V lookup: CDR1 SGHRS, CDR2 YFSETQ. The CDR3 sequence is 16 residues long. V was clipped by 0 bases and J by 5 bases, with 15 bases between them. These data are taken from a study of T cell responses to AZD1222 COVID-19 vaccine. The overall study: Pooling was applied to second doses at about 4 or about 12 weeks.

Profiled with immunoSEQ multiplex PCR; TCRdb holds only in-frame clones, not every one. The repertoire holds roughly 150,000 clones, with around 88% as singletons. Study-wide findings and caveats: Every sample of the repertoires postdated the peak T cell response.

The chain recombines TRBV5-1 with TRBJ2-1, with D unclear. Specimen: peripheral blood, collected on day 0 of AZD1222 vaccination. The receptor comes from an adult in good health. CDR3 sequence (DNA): TGCGCCAGCAGCTTGGGTCCGGCAGCATTCGACAATGAGCAGTTCTTC. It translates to CASSLGPAAFDNEQFF. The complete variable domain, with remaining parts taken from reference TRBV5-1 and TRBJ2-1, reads KAGVTQTPRYLIKTRGQQVTLSCSPISGHRSVSWYQQTPGQGLQFLFEYFSETQRNKGNFPGRFSGRQFSNSRSEMNVSTLELGDSALYLCASSLGPAAFDNEQFFGPGTRLTVL.